Below, 3 T cell receptor beta chains from the same sample are listed, as sequenced in a study of T cells expressing NK-cell markers. TCRdb reprocessed the 5' RACE reads and keeps a single row for each CDR3 protein, giving no DNA. Here the sample table reports about 550,000 distinct CDR3 sequences. The sample consisted of blood T cells: a sorted CD56 or NKG2C T cell subset, CD4+ or CD8+ T cells, or bulk PBMC T cells (not recorded which). These receptors were obtained from a man aged 18 to 29 in good health.

The rearrangement links TRBV7-6 to TRBJ2-7; TCRdb outputs TRBD1, but without DNA this stays unchecked. Germline V gives CDR1 SGHVS, CDR2 FNYEAQ. The CDR3 runs 16 residues. This chain's CDR3 is CASSLADSPRVHEQYF. The full variable domain, completed using reference TRBV7-6 and TRBJ2-7, is GAGVSQSPRYKVTKRGQDVALRCDPISGHVSLYWYRQALGQGPEFLTYFNYEAQQDKSGLPNDRFSAERPEGSISTLTIQRTEQRDSAMYRCASSLADSPRVHEQYFGPGTRLTVT.

This chain joins TRBV21-1 and TRBJ2-2; the D gene TCRdb calls, TRBD1, cannot be checked with no DNA. TRBV21-1 is a pseudogene locus. CDR3 length: 14 amino acids. CDR3 sequence reads: CATLIQGNTGELFF.

The CDR3 sequence: CASTLAGGSSYEQYF. The V and J genes are TRBV12-3 or TRBV12-4 and TRBJ2-7; TCRdb indicates TRBD2, and absent DNA this call remains unverified. The CDR3 covers 15 residues.